This TCR beta chain was sequenced in a study of blood T cell repertoires in COVID-19 (TCRdb year 2020). Regarding the study in general: Collaborator samples came from the United States, Italy and Spain and covered acute and convalescent phases of COVID-19. The material from the prospective study consisted of cDNA or gDNA derived from T cells, B-cell-depleted T cells, or PBMCs. Sample metadata almost always included a de-identified subject ID, COVID-19 status, age in years and sex. The repertoires were released in a freely available public database intended as a resource for research on the immune response to SARS-CoV-2. The samples were drawn from two sources: the first 160 participants of the ongoing ImmuneRACE study, and some 1,300 subjects contributed by 6 global collaborators. Where available, HLA class I and class II types were taken from metadata supplied by the sample provider and were not determined by assay-based typing. Deeply sampled blood TCRbeta repertoires from subjects exposed to, actively infected with, or recovered from COVID-19 were included in the dataset. Beyond this particular receptor, the publication reports: How much clinical and demographic metadata was included differed by source and by participant, and the metadata was provided uncurated.

TCRbeta CDR3 regions were amplified from genomic DNA using the immunoSEQ Assay, a bias-controlled multiplex PCR. In the authors' own workflow: Within the assay, amplification of reference gene primers was used to estimate how many nucleated cells each sample contained. Sequence reads were collapsed and filtered to measure the absolute abundance of every unique TCRbeta CDR3 rearrangement. Productive Simpson clonality was computed per sample as the square root of Simpson's diversity index over productive rearrangements. Imported from immuneACCESS, the table was reduced by TCRdb to in-frame sequences with V and J called. These copies leave out some clones; in studies compared against another copy, an unresolved V gene accounts for under half, and the cause of the remainder is not known. D and trimming were read from the DNA, whereas the V and J calls and clone size are those reported in that table. The sample contains about 200,000 clones, 85% to 90% of them found a single time. About 1.3% of the sample is held by the ten biggest clonotypes.

Participants in the prospective study were aged roughly 18 to 100 years, lived in 20 to 30 United States geographic areas, and enrolled through a virtual design. To assign participants to cohorts, the prospective study relied on clinical history that participants themselves reported in a screening survey and a study questionnaire. Recovered participants in ImmuneRACE Cohort 3 were defined as having two consecutive negative NP/OP PCR tests, clearance from a healthcare professional, or resolution of symptoms. Mobile phlebotomists in the prospective study collected whole blood, serum and a nasopharyngeal or oropharyngeal swab from every participant. Additional blood draws and questionnaires over an approximately 2-month period could optionally be provided by prospective study participants. Blood samples from the prospective study were shipped frozen or at room temperature prior to DNA extraction.

Note on this clone: Its antigen is not yet known. Nothing much larger sits one base from this clone, and base qualities are not available.

As encoded in the germline V gene, CDR1 is MNHEY while CDR2 is SVGAGI. There are 15 amino acids in the CDR3, from cysteine to phenylalanine inclusive. The CDR3 DNA has 45 bases and is translated from base 1. V loses 2 bases, J loses 2 bases, and the germline ends lie 10 bases apart. This receptor was obtained from a young man who had recovered from COVID-19. The chain couples TRBV6-5 to TRBJ1-5, with TRBD1 as a weak D call on 5 bases. What was sequenced was PBMCs or T cells enriched from blood (not recorded which). The DNA is as follows: TGTGCCAGCAGTTACGGGCGGGGCCGCAATCAGCCCCAGCATTTT. It specifies CASSYGRGRNQPQHF.